In this sample, the clone carrying this T cell receptor (beta chain) turned up a few times. Antigen specificity is unknown. The germline gives CDR1 MNHNS, CDR2 SASEGT. V shed 7 bases, J shed 5 bases, and the junction held 25 bases outside the gene matches. CDR3 size: 21 residues. The record originates from a study of identical twins. TCRdb processed the 5' RACE reads anew with MiXCR; each CDR3 protein has one entry. In the table there are 300,000 to 400,000 distinct CDR3 sequences, over 9% of which are singletons. Study-wide results and caveats: For cord blood, abundant beta clonotypes had fewer insertions, unlike memory repertoires, which showed none. Conclusions were based on cross-sectional statistical analysis, without following the same donors.

The sample was also reused in another study, on yellow fever vaccine responses in identical twins.

Sequencing was done on a sample of CD8+ T cells sorted from blood. The chain carries TRBV6-1 and TRBJ2-1; 11 bases are shared with TRBD2. This receptor was obtained from a woman between 18 and 29 years old in good health. The CDR3 loop reads CASNGGHGYTSGRRLDNEQFF. CDR3 nucleotide sequence: TGTGCCAGCAATGGGGGGCATGGGTACACTAGCGGGAGAAGGTTGGACAATGAGCAGTTCTTC.